This TCR beta chain was retrieved from a study of tumor-infiltrating lymphocytes in primary liver carcinoma. Overall study findings and caveats: Only about 7-25% of top clones occurred in every one of the five tumor regions. Compared with blood, tumor repertoires held significantly more in their top 250 clones. For tumor-adjacent and tumor-blood pairs, overlap was less than that seen for tumor region pairs.

A primer in the constant region served to generate TCR beta cDNA from roughly 520 ng of total RNA. Library construction for TCR beta comprised three nested multiplex PCR rounds performed with slightly modified ARM-PCR. Amplification in the first two PCR rounds was performed using TRBV1-TRBV30 forward primers and a C-beta reverse primer for roughly 9 cycles each. MiXCR was run by TCRdb on the multiplex PCR reads, yielding one entry per CDR3 protein. The sample has 100,000 or so distinct CDR3 sequences; around two thirds are singletons. This CDR3 contains 15 residues. Germline V CDR1 and CDR2: MNHNS, SASEGT. The approximately 17-32 mg bulk tissue piece was not sorted before simultaneous RNA and DNA extraction. Points on this clonotype: Its antigen is as yet unknown. One end of the junction does not line up with germline, which may come from a read error.

This sequence joins TRBV6-1 and TRBJ1-1; D might be TRBD1 (5 bases). The TCR comes from a woman in her sixties or seventies with primary liver carcinoma and hepatitis B virus infection. The sequenced material came from liver tumor tissue from sampling region 5. Subset here: tumor region T5, tumor centre. Here the CDR3 DNA reads TGTGCCGGCAGTGCCCCTGGGGGACTCCGTGATGGGGCTTTCTTT. Amino acid sequence: CAGSAPGGLRDGAFF.